This entry features one T cell receptor beta chain sequence. This record belongs to a study of blood T cell repertoires in COVID-19. Study-level information: Acute and convalescent COVID-19 specimens originated in the United States, Italy and Spain. PBMCs, B-cell-depleted T cells, or T cells were the source of the cDNA or gDNA that made up the material.

Authors' processing steps: Reference gene primer amplification gave nucleated cell count estimates. Using immunoSEQ multiplex PCR, the repertoire was profiled, and TCRdb retains in-frame clones only, with some absent. That table supplies the V and J calls and clone size; D and trimming were determined from the DNA. The repertoire has about 150,000 clones, about 90% of them found once; the top ten carry 4%. Recruitment covered 20 to 25 US areas and drew participants whose ages spanned about 18 to 95 years. Germline CDR1 reads MNHEY; CDR2 reads SMNVEV (reference sequence). After removal of 4 bases from V and 4 bases from J, the junction contained 5 bases not matched to a gene. This CDR3 comprises 15 residues.

The source is a woman between 35 and 50 years old who had been exposed to COVID-19. The sample taken for sequencing was PBMCs or T cells enriched from blood (not recorded which). The rearrangement uses TRBV27 and TRBJ2-1; 9 nucleotides line up with TRBD2. The CDR3 coding sequence is TGTGCCAGCAGTTCCCCCGGACTAGCGTACAATGAGCAGTTCTTC. It yields the protein CASSSPGLAYNEQFF.